Listed below are T cell receptor beta chains from one sample, sequenced in a study of cytomegalovirus exposure and HLA in healthy donors. The repertoire was sequenced with immunoSEQ multiplex PCR; TCRdb's copy has only in-frame clones and lacks some. Among about 55,000 clones listed, around three quarters were seen once. Specimen: PBMCs. The receptors stem from a female donor in good health and CMV-seronegative. Each CDR3 is given with its conserved first and last residue. A D gene is named only where the DNA matches it firmly. The size entry is marked missing in some rows and otherwise reads once, few, many or a size class.

V gene	D gene	J gene	clone size	CDR3 protein	CDR3 DNA
TRBV19	TRBD1	TRBJ2-1	few	CASTASQGNEQFF	TGTGCCAGTACCGCCTCACAGGGGAATGAGCAGTTCTTC
TRBV29-1	NA	TRBJ2-7	NA	CSVEGPDEQYF	TGCAGCGTGGAAGGTCCCGACGAGCAGTACTTC
TRBV5-6	NA	TRBJ2-1	NA	CASSLEGGSSQQFF	TGTGCCAGCAGCCTGGAGGGGGGGTCGAGCCAGCAGTTCTTC
TRBV7-3	NA	TRBJ2-2	once	CASSLTGQTTGELFF	TGTGCCAGCAGCCTTACAGGACAGACTACCGGGGAGCTGTTTTTT
TRBV4-1	NA	TRBJ1-1	NA	CASSQAGTGEFMNTEAFF	TGCGCCAGCAGCCAAGCCGGGACTGGGGAATTCATGAACACTGAAGCTTTCTTT
TRBV19	TRBD1	TRBJ1-1	NA	CASSRQGTNTEAFF	TGTGCCAGTAGTCGACAGGGGACGAACACTGAAGCTTTCTTT
TRBV7-9	NA	TRBJ2-5	NA	CASSSWKGETQYF	TGTGCCAGCAGCTCATGGAAGGGGGAGACCCAGTACTTC
TRBV19	NA	TRBJ1-1	NA	CASTLIGGAKAFF	TGTGCCAGTACTTTGATCGGGGGAGCAAAAGCTTTCTTT
TRBV6-1	NA	TRBJ1-2	NA	CASSGGIIANYGYTF	TGTGCCAGCAGTGGAGGGATCATAGCTAACTATGGCTACACCTTC
TRBV7-6	NA	TRBJ1-1	NA	CASSLRSLIMNTEAFF	TGTGCCAGCAGCTTAAGGAGCCTGATCATGAACACTGAAGCTTTCTTT
TRBV2	NA	TRBJ2-3	NA	CASSNEADTDTQYF	TGTGCCAGCAGCAACGAGGCTGACACAGATACGCAGTATTTT
TRBV7-2	NA	TRBJ2-7	NA	CASSLGGGSSYEQYF	TGTGCCAGCAGCTTAGGAGGGGGATCCTCCTACGAGCAGTACTTC
TRBV21-1	NA	TRBJ1-2	NA	CASSTRTGMDYGYTF	TGTGCCAGCAGCACCCGGACAGGGATGGACTATGGCTACACCTTC
TRBV7-9	NA	TRBJ1-1	NA	CASSSSSREAFF	TGTGCCAGCAGCTCATCCAGTCGTGAAGCTTTCTTT
TRBV5-5	NA	TRBJ1-1	NA	CASIGPTVLNTEAFF	TGTGCCAGCATCGGACCGACAGTGCTGAACACTGAAGCTTTCTTT
TRBV9	TRBD2	TRBJ2-1	NA	CASSPLPGGEQFF	TGTGCCAGCAGCCCTCTCCCGGGAGGTGAGCAGTTCTTC
TRBV4-1	NA	TRBJ2-7	NA	CASSQDSGESYEQYF	TGCGCCAGCAGCCAAGACTCAGGGGAGTCCTACGAGCAGTACTTC
TRBV7-2	NA	TRBJ1-3	NA	CASSRSKDSGNTIYF	TGTGCCAGCAGCCGGAGCAAGGACTCTGGAAACACCATATATTTT
TRBV30	TRBD2	TRBJ2-7	NA	CAWTYGGGSYAQYF	TGTGCCTGGACATACGGGGGGGGCTCCTACGCGCAGTACTTC
TRBV19	TRBD1	TRBJ1-1	NA	CASSRQGGVKNTEAFF	TGTGCCAGTAGTCGACAGGGAGGCGTGAAGAACACTGAAGCTTTCTTT
TRBV7-2	TRBD1	TRBJ1-6	NA	CASSFKLQGIPYNSPLHF	TGTGCCAGCAGCTTCAAATTACAGGGGATCCCCTATAATTCACCCCTCCACTTT
TRBV11-2	TRBD1	TRBJ2-1	NA	CASSFTGAYNEQFF	TGTGCCAGCAGCTTTACAGGGGCTTACAATGAGCAGTTCTTC
TRBV14	NA	TRBJ1-6	NA	CASSQTGDSPLHF	TGTGCCAGCAGCCAGACGGGAGATTCACCCCTCCACTTT
TRBV30	NA	TRBJ2-3	NA	CAWNRGITDTQYF	TGTGCCTGGAATAGGGGGATCACAGATACGCAGTATTTT
TRBV5-8	TRBD1	TRBJ1-1	NA	CASSLEGRGRAFF	TGTGCCAGCAGCTTGGAAGGCAGGGGGCGAGCTTTCTTT
TRBV11-2	NA	TRBJ2-2	NA	CASSLAGTSNTGELFF	TGTGCCAGCAGCTTAGCCGGGACATCTAACACCGGGGAGCTGTTTTTT
TRBV9	NA	TRBJ1-3	NA	CASSRMSSGNTIYF	TGTGCCAGCAGCCGAATGAGCTCTGGAAACACCATATATTTT
TRBV9	TRBD2	TRBJ2-1	NA	CASSPGGSGADEQFF	TGTGCCAGCAGCCCCGGGGGTAGCGGGGCAGATGAGCAGTTCTTC
TRBV5-6	TRBD1	TRBJ1-2	NA	CASSFDRGGRGYTF	TGTGCCAGCAGCTTCGACAGGGGTGGACGGGGCTACACCTTC
TRBV19	NA	TRBJ1-1	once	CASSIGVRGAFF	TGTGCCAGTAGTATAGGCGTCAGGGGAGCTTTCTTT
TRBV27	TRBD1	TRBJ1-5	NA	CASSQNRGPQHF	TGTGCCAGCAGCCAGAACAGGGGACCCCAGCATTTT
TRBV7-9	TRBD1	TRBJ1-4	NA	CASSSRDRVATNEKLFF	TGTGCCAGCAGCTCCCGGGACAGGGTCGCAACTAATGAAAAACTGTTTTTT
TRBV27	NA	TRBJ1-6	NA	CASSLLEDSYNSPLHF	TGTGCCAGCAGTTTATTAGAGGACAGCTATAATTCACCCCTCCACTTT
TRBV2	TRBD2	TRBJ2-7	once	CASSDLAGGQYEQYF	TGTGCCAGCAGTGATCTAGCGGGGGGGCAGTACGAGCAGTACTTC
TRBV11-1	NA	TRBJ1-1	NA	CASSLSENTEAFF	TGTGCCAGCAGCTTATCAGAGAACACTGAAGCTTTCTTT
TRBV7-3	NA	TRBJ1-1	NA	CASSPGHANTEAFF	TGTGCCAGCAGCCCGGGACACGCGAACACTGAAGCTTTCTTT
TRBV18	NA	TRBJ1-5	NA	CASSPIGTGQPQHF	TGTGCCAGCTCCCCCATTGGCACGGGTCAGCCCCAGCATTTT
TRBV6-1	NA	TRBJ2-5	NA	CASSRLVTETQYF	TGTGCCAGCAGTAGACTAGTCACGGAGACCCAGTACTTC
TRBV6-5	NA	TRBJ2-5	NA	CASSLPTVPETQYF	TGTGCCAGCAGCCTCCCGACAGTTCCGGAGACCCAGTACTTC
TRBV15	TRBD1	TRBJ1-6	NA	CATSREGPPRQGGFYNSPLHF	TGTGCCACCAGCAGAGAGGGACCTCCTCGACAGGGGGGGTTCTATAATTCACCCCTCCACTTT
TRBV9	NA	TRBJ2-1	NA	CASSVDLTGLYNEQFF	TGTGCCAGCAGCGTAGATCTTACAGGGCTATACAATGAGCAGTTCTTC
TRBV7-2	NA	TRBJ1-2	once	CASSTGHYGYTF	TGTGCCAGCAGCACAGGACACTATGGCTACACCTTC
TRBV5-1	NA	TRBJ1-2	NA	CASSLLPGSLLYGYTF	TGCGCCAGCAGCTTGCTTCCAGGATCATTACTCTATGGCTACACCTTC
TRBV11-2	TRBD2	TRBJ2-7	NA	CASRDATGTTEQYF	TGTGCCAGCAGAGACGCGACCGGGACTACCGAGCAGTACTTC
TRBV27	TRBD1	TRBJ1-2	NA	CASSLWGQGAGGYTF	TGTGCCAGCAGTTTATGGGGACAGGGGGCGGGAGGCTACACCTTC
TRBV7-6	NA	TRBJ1-1	NA	CASSLVVRGNTEAFF	TGTGCCAGCAGCTTAGTGGTCAGGGGAAACACTGAAGCTTTCTTT
TRBV6-1	NA	TRBJ1-1	NA	CASSEDPGVTEAFF	TGTGCCAGCAGTGAAGATCCGGGAGTGACTGAAGCTTTCTTT
TRBV7-2	NA	TRBJ1-2	few	CASSPHQGHYTF	TGTGCCAGCAGCCCTCATCAGGGCCACTACACCTTC
TRBV6-1	NA	TRBJ1-4	NA	CASSARLGGEKLFF	TGTGCCAGCAGTGCCAGACTTGGAGGTGAAAAACTGTTTTTT
TRBV11-2	NA	TRBJ2-7	once	CASSWARLGYEQYF	TGTGCCAGCAGCTGGGCCAGATTGGGCTACGAGCAGTACTTC
TRBV14	NA	TRBJ1-4	NA	CASSQLAGINEKLFF	TGTGCCAGCAGCCAATTGGCAGGGATTAATGAAAAACTGTTTTTT
TRBV5-6	TRBD2	TRBJ2-7	few	CASSNGGLADYEQYF	TGTGCCAGCAGCAACGGAGGACTAGCGGACTACGAGCAGTACTTC
TRBV19	NA	TRBJ2-7	few	CASSSGNHEQYF	TGTGCCAGTAGTTCAGGGAACCACGAGCAGTACTTC
TRBV19	NA	TRBJ1-5	NA	CASSPAGRACSNQPQHF	TGTGCCAGTAGTCCCGCCGGGAGGGCTTGTAGCAATCAGCCCCAGCATTTT
TRBV7-8	NA	TRBJ1-2	NA	CASSTRPLRDYTF	TGTGCCAGCAGCACCCGGCCCCTACGGGACTACACCTTC
TRBV9	TRBD2	TRBJ2-2	NA	CASSVSGGGGGELFF	TGTGCCAGCAGCGTATCTGGCGGGGGAGGCGGGGAGCTGTTTTTT
TRBV6-5	TRBD1	TRBJ2-7	NA	CASSYRTGTYEQYF	TGTGCCAGCAGTTACAGGACAGGGACTTACGAGCAGTACTTC